Detailed here is one T cell receptor (beta chain). As for time point: newly diagnosed GD, antithyroid drugs for less than 3 months. The TCR library was prepared using RNA isolated from PBMCs. The sample belongs to a study of regulatory T cells in long-lasting Graves disease. Assembly of TCR beta libraries relied on iRepertoire HTBI primers together with Arm-PCR of CDR3 regions. TCRdb processed the multiplex PCR reads anew with MiXCR; each CDR3 protein has one entry. The sample has about 440,000 distinct CDR3 sequences, roughly 15% seen once. Germline lookup yields CDR1 SQVTM and CDR2 ANQGSEA. With V trimmed by 7 bases and J by 7 bases, 7 bases remained unmatched. The CDR3 spans 13 residues. These records were also assigned to another study, of T cells in Graves' hyperthyroidism and ophthalmopathy.

The J gene is TRBJ1-6, the V gene TRBV29-1, with TRBD1 identical over 7 bases. The origin of this receptor is a woman aged 25 to 39 with Graves disease. The sample was peripheral blood mononuclear cells (PBMCs), taken at new diagnosis, from a patient treated with antithyroid drugs. The CDR3 coding sequence is TGCAGCGCGGGGGACAGCGGCAATTCACCCCTCCACTTT. Its protein product is CSAGDSGNSPLHF.